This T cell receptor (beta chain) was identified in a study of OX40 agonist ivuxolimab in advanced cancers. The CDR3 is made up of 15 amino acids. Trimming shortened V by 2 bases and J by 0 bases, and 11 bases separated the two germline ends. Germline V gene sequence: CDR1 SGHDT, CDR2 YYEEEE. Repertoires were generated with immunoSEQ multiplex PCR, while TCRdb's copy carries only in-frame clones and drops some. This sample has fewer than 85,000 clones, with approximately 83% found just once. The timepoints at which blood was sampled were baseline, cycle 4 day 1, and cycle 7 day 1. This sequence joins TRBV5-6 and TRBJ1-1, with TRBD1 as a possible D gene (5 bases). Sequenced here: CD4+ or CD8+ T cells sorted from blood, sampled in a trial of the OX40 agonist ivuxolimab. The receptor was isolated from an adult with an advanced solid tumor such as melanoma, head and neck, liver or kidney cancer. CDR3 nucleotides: TGTGCCAGCAGCTTCCCGACAGCGGTGAACACTGAAGCTTTCTTT. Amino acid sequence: CASSFPTAVNTEAFF.